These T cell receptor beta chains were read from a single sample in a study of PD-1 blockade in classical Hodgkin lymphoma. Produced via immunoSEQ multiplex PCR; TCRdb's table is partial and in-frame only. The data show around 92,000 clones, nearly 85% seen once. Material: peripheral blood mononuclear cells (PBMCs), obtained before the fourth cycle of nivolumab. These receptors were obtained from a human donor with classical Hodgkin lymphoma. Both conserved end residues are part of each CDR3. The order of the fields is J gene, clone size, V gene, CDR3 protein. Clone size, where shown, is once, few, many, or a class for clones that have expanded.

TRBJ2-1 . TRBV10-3 CAINIAGVGEQFF
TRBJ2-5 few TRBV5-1 CASGVGTQNQETQYF
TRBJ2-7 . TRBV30 CAWSVLGGEQYF
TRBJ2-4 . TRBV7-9 CASSPSGTGMENIQYF
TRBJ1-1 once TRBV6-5 CASSYWAGSMNTEAFF
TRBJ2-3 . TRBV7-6 CASSLGLALDTDTQYF
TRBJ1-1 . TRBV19 CASSGPGTVNTEAFF
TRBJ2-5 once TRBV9 CASSVLSLAGGGETQYF
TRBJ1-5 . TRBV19 CASSIMGLMNQPQHF
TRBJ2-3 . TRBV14 CASSPLAGDVAQYF
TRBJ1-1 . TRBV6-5 CASSAGEGWAEAFF
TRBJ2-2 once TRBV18 CASSPLTRRLAGGPRTGELFF
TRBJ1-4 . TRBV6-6 CASSYSGTANEKLFF
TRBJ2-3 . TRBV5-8 CASSFQAGQMDTQYF
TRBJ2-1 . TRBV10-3 CAISESPAGDSYNEQFF
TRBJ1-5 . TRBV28 CASRITGGLGNQPQHF
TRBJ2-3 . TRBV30 CAWGRGDGLTDTQYF
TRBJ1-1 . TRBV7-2 CASSLAGGYTEAFF
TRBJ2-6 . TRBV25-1 CASSGISGANVLTF
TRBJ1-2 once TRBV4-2 CASSQEQGTNYGYTF
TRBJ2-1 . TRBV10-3 CAISVRELAGEANEQFF
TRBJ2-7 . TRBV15 CATSRGVLGTYEQYF
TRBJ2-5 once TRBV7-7 CASSLDRGPQETQYF
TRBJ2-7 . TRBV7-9 CASSFEGEQYF
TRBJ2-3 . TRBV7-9 CASIISGGYTDTQYF
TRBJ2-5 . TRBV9 CASSVQTQETQYF
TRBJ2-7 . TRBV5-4 CASSPDRSYEQYF
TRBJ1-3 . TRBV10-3 CAISGQGASRDTIYF
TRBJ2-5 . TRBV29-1 CSVGTTETQYF
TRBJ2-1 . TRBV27 CASSTGLAGGLSYNEQFF
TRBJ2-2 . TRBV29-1 CSVAVSGMSTGELFF
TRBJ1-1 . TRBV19 CASSTGYENTEAFF
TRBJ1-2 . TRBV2 CASRGLFYGYTF
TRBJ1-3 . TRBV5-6 CASSLATGRGGNTIYF
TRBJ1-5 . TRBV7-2 CASSLGTGGNQPQHF
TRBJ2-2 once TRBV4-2 CASSQVARVAGELFF
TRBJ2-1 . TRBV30 CAWSETSGWREQFF
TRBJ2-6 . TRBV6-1 CASSEVTSGANVLTF
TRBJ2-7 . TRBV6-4 CASSDTGGAREQYF
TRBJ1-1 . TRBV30 CAWSAPGTDKAFF
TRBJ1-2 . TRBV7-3 CASSPNRGPYGYTF
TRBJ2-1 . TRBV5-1 CASSLTDPSHEQFF
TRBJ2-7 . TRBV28 CASSLLGRMGSHEQYF
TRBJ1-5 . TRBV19 CASSEFKGNQPQHF
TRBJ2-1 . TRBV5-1 CASSLGLAGAYEQFF
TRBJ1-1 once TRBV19 CASSPGTGVWMNTEAFF
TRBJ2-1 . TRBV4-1 CASSPTGTSGSRGQFF
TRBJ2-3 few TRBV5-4 CASSLSGGGTDTQYF
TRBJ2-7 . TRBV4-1 CASSGTLSYEQYF
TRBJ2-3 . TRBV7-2 CASSLEGGSLNTQYF
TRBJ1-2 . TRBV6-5 CASSSQAFLGGYTF
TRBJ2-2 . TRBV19 CASSIGLWELFF
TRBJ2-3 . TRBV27 CASSLWTRADTQYF
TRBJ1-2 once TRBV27 CASVRTGGASGYTF